The 29 T cell receptor beta chains in this list originate from one sample, sequenced in a study of naive and memory T cell subsets. Four PCR rounds used nested alpha and beta constant region primers plus the SP2 primer. Using its own MiXCR run on the 5' RACE reads, TCRdb lists one record per CDR3 protein. Altogether more than 50,000 distinct CDR3 sequences are present, 8% being singletons, with the ten largest covering roughly a fifth. A UMI-containing oligonucleotide was joined by 3' ligation to the TCR cDNA template. The receptors here all came from a female donor in good health.

Ten or more counts support this clonotype. The chain links TRBV6-6 to TRBJ2-4; 7 nucleotides match TRBD2. Trimming took 2 bases from V and 1 from J; bases not matched to a gene: 2. CDR3 length: 15 amino acids. Germline V gene data show CDR1 as MNHNY and CDR2 as SVGAGI (reference sequence). This chain's CDR3 is CASSYVGGAKNIQYF. CDR3 bases: TGTGCCAGCAGTTACGTCGGGGGGGCCAAAAACATTCAGTACTTC.

This chain uses TRBV7-8 with TRBJ1-6; TRBD1 matches 10 bases. The CDR3 contains 15 residues. Per the germline V gene, CDR1 is SGHVS and CDR2 is FQNEAQ. V gave up 5 bases and J gave up 8 bases; unmatched junction bases: 6. CDR3 in DNA: TGTGCCAGCAGCCAACGCGGGACAGGGGATTCACCCCTCCACTTT. Protein: CASSQRGTGDSPLHF.

This clonotype was counted only a few times. The rearrangement joins TRBV6-5 to TRBJ2-7, with TRBD1 as a possible D gene (6 bases). Trimming removed 2 bases at V and 4 bases at J, with 18 bases between. CDR3 size: 16 residues. CDR1 MNHEY and CDR2 SVGAGI come from the germline V gene. The CDR3 nucleotides are TGTGCCAGCAGTTACGAACGACGCAGGGGCAGATACGAGCAGTACTTC. Protein: CASSYERRRGRYEQYF.

The chain links TRBV7-8 to TRBJ2-5; a weak D match, TRBD1 (6 bases). Germline-derived CDR1 and CDR2 are SGHVS and FQNEAQ. The CDR3 has 16 residues. V was clipped by 5 bases and J by 9 bases, with 25 bases between them. CDR3 sequence: CASSPSESGTPMAQYF. For the CDR3, the DNA is TGTGCCAGCAGCCCATCCGAATCCGGGACACCTATGGCCCAGTACTTC.

This clonotype has only a few counts. The rearrangement uses TRBV2 and TRBJ2-5; 7 bases agree with TRBD1. Germline trimming cut 3 bases from V and 7 bases from J; bases unmatched to any gene: 5. The CDR3 spans 13 residues. Germline V gene sequence: CDR1 SNHLY, CDR2 FYNNEI. In nucleotides, the CDR3 is TGTGCCAGCAGTGATGACAGGGAGTGGACCCAGTACTTC. It encodes CASSDDREWTQYF.

This sequence joins TRBV2 and TRBJ1-4; a weak D match, TRBD1 (5 bases). Germline CDR1 reads SNHLY; CDR2 reads FYNNEI. The CDR3 covers 14 residues. The V end lost 4 bases, the J end lost 6 bases, and 12 bases lay between the germline ends. The CDR3 region is CASSVRDGHEKLFF. The CDR3 DNA follows: TGTGCCAGCAGTGTCCGGGACGGTCATGAAAAACTGTTTTTT.

The V call is TRBV20-1, the J call TRBJ2-5, with no clear D. The V gene lost 3 bases and the J gene lost 4 bases, with 3 bases spanning the gap. The CDR3 has 10 residues. Germline V gene sequence: CDR1 DFQATT, CDR2 SNEGSKA (reference sequence). The CDR3 DNA reads as TGCAGTGCTAGTCCAGAGACCCAGTACTTC. Protein: CSASPETQYF.

The chain carries TRBV7-9 and TRBJ2-7, with D perhaps assigned TRBD1 or TRBD2 (5 bases each). Germline CDR1 is SEHNR and CDR2 is FQNEAQ (reference sequence). Between the trimmed V and J ends, which lost 5 bases and 2 bases, there was a span of 13 bases. The CDR3 loop spans 14 amino acids. As DNA, the CDR3 is TGTGCCAGCAGCCCCCGGGGCAGCCCCTACGAGCAGTACTTC. Translating it yields CASSPRGSPYEQYF.

The rearrangement uses TRBV7-9 and TRBJ2-1; D is ambiguous. V lost 5 bases to trimming and J lost 8 bases, with 7 bases between them. The CDR3 loop spans 11 amino acids. Germline V gene data show CDR1 as SEHNR and CDR2 as FQNEAQ (reference sequence). CDR3 in DNA: TGTGCCAGCAGCCTCCTACATGAGCAGTTCTTC. It codes for CASSLLHEQFF.

This rearrangement joins TRBV5-4 to TRBJ2-5; 9 bases line up with TRBD1. Germline-derived CDR1 and CDR2 are SGHNT and YYREEE (reference sequence). After removal of 4 bases from V and 5 bases from J, the junction contained 6 bases not matched to a gene. This CDR3 is 14 amino acids long. The CDR3 spells CASSLGTGQETQYF. CDR3 sequence (DNA): TGTGCCAGCAGCCTGGGGACAGGGCAGGAGACCCAGTACTTC.

The gene calls are TRBV5-4 and TRBJ2-5; D remains ambiguous. Germline CDR1 is SGHNT and CDR2 is YYREEE (reference sequence). The CDR3 spans 14 residues. With 0 bases removed from V and 2 bases from J, the gap between germline ends came to 8 bases. CDR3 residues: CASSLVAEQETQYF. The CDR3 DNA is TGTGCCAGCAGCTTGGTCGCAGAGCAAGAGACCCAGTACTTC.

Ten or more counts support this clonotype. The chain uses TRBV20-1 and TRBJ1-5; 7 nucleotides match TRBD1. Per germline, CDR1 DFQATT and CDR2 SNEGSKA (reference sequence). CDR3 size: 18 residues. V shed 4 bases, J shed 6 bases, and the junction held 21 bases outside the gene matches. CDR3 sequence reads: CSATPDSLFDRDFQPQHF. DNA for the CDR3: TGCAGTGCTACCCCGGACTCGCTTTTTGACAGGGATTTTCAGCCCCAGCATTTT.

This clonotype was observed a few times. V and J are TRBV19 and TRBJ1-5, with 11 bases fitting TRBD1. The CDR3 runs 15 residues. J lost 6 bases, V lost 5 bases, and 6 bases had no gene match. The germline V gene encodes CDR1 LNHDA and CDR2 SQIVND (reference sequence). CDR3 bases: TGTGCCAGTAGTTCCGGACAGGGGGCGAGTCAGCCCCAGCATTTT. This gives the protein CASSSGQGASQPQHF.

This clonotype was counted many times. The chain couples TRBV29-1 to TRBJ2-3; no clear D. Trimming took 3 bases from V and 5 from J, leaving 9 bases between them. Germline V gene sequence: CDR1 SQVTM, CDR2 ANQGSEA. This CDR3 has 12 residues. This CDR3 reads CSVEPNGDTQYF. In DNA, the CDR3 is TGCAGCGTTGAGCCGAATGGAGATACGCAGTATTTT.

This clonotype has a count of ten or more. The rearrangement joins TRBV6-5 to TRBJ1-1; D perhaps matches TRBD1 (6 bases). Germline values: CDR1 MNHEY, CDR2 SVGAGI. The CDR3 totals 15 residues. With 6 bases removed from V and 0 bases from J, the gap between germline ends came to 14 bases. The CDR3 DNA sequence: TGTGCCAGCAGGCAAAAAGGGGGGTTGAACACTGAAGCTTTCTTT. This encodes CASRQKGGLNTEAFF.

This clonotype has ten or more counts. The V call is TRBV7-2, the J call TRBJ2-3; D gene ambiguous. Germline values: CDR1 SGHTA, CDR2 FQGNSA. Trimming took off 2 bases at V and 1 base at J, with 7 bases between the two ends. The CDR3 has 14 residues. CDR3: CASSLRARTDTQYF. The CDR3 DNA reads TGTGCCAGCAGCTTAAGGGCCCGCACAGATACGCAGTATTTT.

J is TRBJ2-4 and V is TRBV6-5, with 8 bases that match TRBD1. The length of the CDR3 is 13 residues. V lost 5 bases, J lost 4 bases, and 1 base stayed unmatched. The germline V gene encodes CDR1 MNHEY and CDR2 SVGAGI. The CDR3 DNA reads TGTGCCAGCAGTCGGACAGGGAAAAACATTCAGTACTTC. Protein product: CASSRTGKNIQYF.

This clonotype was recorded a few times. The chain has TRBV5-1 and TRBJ1-1, with 9 bases that match TRBD1. CDR3 length equals 15 residues. J gave up 9 bases and V 4 bases, and 13 bases lay outside the gene matches. Germline values: CDR1 SGHRS, CDR2 YFSETQ. CDR3 bases: TGCGCCAGCAGCAAAAAACAGGGGGCGGATCGGCAAGCTTTCTTT. It codes for CASSKKQGADRQAFF.

This clonotype was seen repeatedly, ten times or more. This chain uses TRBV2 with TRBJ1-5; TRBD1 agrees at 8 bases. The CDR3 consists of 13 residues. J gave up 6 bases and V 7 bases, and 5 bases lay outside the gene matches. Germline-derived CDR1 and CDR2 are SNHLY and FYNNEI. CDR3 nucleotides: TGTGCCAGCAACGGACAGGGTGGTCAGCCCCAGCATTTT. Protein product: CASNGQGGQPQHF.

This clonotype was seen a handful of times. The genes are TRBV27 and TRBJ2-4, with 11 positions matching TRBD2. The CDR3 is 18 residues long. Germline assignment: CDR1 MNHEY and CDR2 SMNVEV (reference sequence). V was clipped by 6 bases and J by 1 base; unmatched bases: 11. CDR3: CASSSPGLAEGAKNIQYF. CDR3 DNA sequence: TGTGCCAGCAGCTCACCGGGACTAGCGGAGGGGGCCAAAAACATTCAGTACTTC.

This clonotype was detected a few times. The rearrangement links TRBV7-2 to TRBJ2-5, with TRBD2 as a possible D gene (5 bases). Per the germline V gene, CDR1 is SGHTA and CDR2 is FQGNSA. V lost 5 bases and J 0 bases, leaving 16 bases between the germline ends. This CDR3 comprises 16 residues. The CDR3 DNA sequence: TGTGCCAGCAGCCAACGAAGGCAGGACTACCAAGAGACCCAGTACTTC. Protein: CASSQRRQDYQETQYF.

The J gene is TRBJ2-1, the V gene TRBV9; TRBD2 matches 8 bases. In germline, CDR1 is SGDLS, CDR2 YYNGEE. The CDR3 is 15 amino acids. The junction had 8 bases not matched to a gene; V was cut back by 5 bases and J by 4 bases. The CDR3 sequence is CASSSGLAVYNEQFF. CDR3 nucleotide sequence: TGTGCCAGCAGTTCAGGACTAGCAGTATACAATGAGCAGTTCTTC.

This clonotype was seen a few times. The rearrangement joins TRBV27 to TRBJ1-5; a possible D gene is TRBD1 (5 bases). CDR1 MNHEY and CDR2 SMNVEV come from the germline V gene (reference sequence). The CDR3 sequence is 15 residues long. V lost 4 bases, J lost 0 bases, and 10 bases lay in between. The CDR3 loop is CASSSKTDSNQPQHF. The CDR3 bases are TGTGCCAGCAGTTCCAAGACAGATAGCAATCAGCCCCAGCATTTT.

The chain couples TRBV14 to TRBJ2-3; D is ambiguous. V was clipped by 1 base and J by 2 bases, with 4 bases between them. The CDR3 is made up of 13 amino acids. The germline CDR1 and CDR2 sequences are SGHDN and FVKESK. The CDR3 region is CASSQGATDTQYF. The CDR3 coding sequence is TGTGCCAGCAGCCAAGGTGCCACAGATACGCAGTATTTT.

This clonotype was detected a few times. The rearrangement links TRBV20-1 to TRBJ2-7; TRBD1 aligns across 10 bases. Germline trimming cut 6 bases from V and 0 bases from J; bases unmatched to any gene: 11. Germline loops: CDR1 DFQATT, CDR2 SNEGSKA (reference sequence). The CDR3 contains 16 residues. The CDR3 is CSALDRGGEDSYEQYF. CDR3 nucleotide sequence: TGCAGTGCCCTGGACAGGGGGGGAGAGGACTCCTACGAGCAGTACTTC.

V usage is TRBV20-1 and J usage is TRBJ2-3; the D is unclear. The CDR3 is made up of 13 amino acids. V lost 7 bases, J lost 2 bases, and 13 bases lay in between. Germline V gene data show CDR1 as DFQATT and CDR2 as SNEGSKA (reference sequence). Written as DNA, the CDR3 is TGCAGTGATCGAAGGCCCGTCACAGATACGCAGTATTTT. Its translation: CSDRRPVTDTQYF.

The chain uses TRBV6-6 and TRBJ1-2; 9 bases line up with TRBD1. Trimming cost V 6 bases and J 6 bases; bases outside gene matches: 17. This CDR3 is 17 amino acids long. The germline gives CDR1 MNHNY, CDR2 SVGAGI (reference sequence). The CDR3 DNA is TGTGCCAGCAGACTACTTGCCGGACAGGGGCGGGCAAATGGCTACACCTTC. Translating it yields CASRLLAGQGRANGYTF.

This clonotype has more than one count but fewer than ten. V and J are TRBV9 and TRBJ2-7, with D unclear. V dropped 0 bases and J dropped 2 bases, with 12 bases sitting between them. Per the germline V gene, CDR1 is SGDLS and CDR2 is YYNGEE. The CDR3 sequence is 15 residues long. CDR3 in amino acids: CASSVGYLGTYEQYF. The CDR3 coding sequence is TGTGCCAGCAGCGTAGGTTATCTGGGAACCTACGAGCAGTACTTC.

This sequence joins TRBV6-1 and TRBJ2-3; D is possibly TRBD2 (6 bases). The CDR3 contains 15 residues. In germline, CDR1 is MNHNS, CDR2 SASEGT. V was trimmed by 8 bases and J by 2 bases, leaving 17 bases between them. CDR3 residues: CASLIGRGFTDTQYF. The CDR3 DNA is TGTGCCAGCTTAATAGGGCGGGGTTTCACAGATACGCAGTATTTT.